These T cell receptor beta chains were read from a single sample in a study of CD8 T cells in ankylosing spondylitis. Via MiXCR, TCRdb re-called the 5' RACE reads, giving one row per CDR3 protein. The data show 350,000 to 400,000 distinct CDR3 sequences, more than 20% seen once. The specimen sequenced was blood, either unsorted or a sorted T cell fraction (not recorded which). These receptors all come from a male donor with ankylosing spondylitis or in good health (not recorded which). Each CDR3 is given with its conserved first and last residue. D genes are given only for firm matches. Clone size appears in some rows only: once, few, many, or a class for an expanded clone.

NA	TRBV29-1	TRBD1	TRBJ2-1	CSVVGDRGSDEQFF	TGCAGCGTTGTAGGTGACAGGGGGTCGGATGAGCAGTTCTTC
many	TRBV18	NA	TRBJ1-6	CASRSSDGDNSPLHF	TGTGCCAGCCGATCATCTGACGGAGATAATTCACCCCTCCACTTT
NA	TRBV20-1	TRBD2	TRBJ2-1	CSGTLWGGSYNEQFF	TGCAGTGGGACACTGTGGGGGGGTTCCTACAATGAGCAGTTCTTC
NA	TRBV20-1	TRBD1	TRBJ2-5	CSARVGQGAVYQETQYF	TGCAGTGCTAGGGTCGGGCAGGGGGCCGTGTACCAAGAGACCCAGTACTTC
few	TRBV2	NA	TRBJ1-5	CASRDGALSNQPQHF	TGTGCCAGCAGGGACGGGGCCCTTAGCAATCAGCCCCAGCATTTT
once	TRBV4-1	NA	TRBJ2-7	CASSQDGYSHQF	TGCGCCAGCAGCCAAGATGGGTACAGCCATCAGTTC
NA	TRBV7-2	NA	TRBJ2-1	CASSSDINEQFF	TGTGCCAGCAGCTCCGATATCAATGAGCAGTTCTTC
NA	TRBV5-6	TRBD1	TRBJ2-7	CASSQDRDRVLYEQYF	TGTGCCAGCAGCCAAGACCGGGACAGGGTGTTATACGAGCAGTACTTC
NA	TRBV12-3/TRBV12-4	NA	TRBJ2-6	CASSRQVSGANVLTF	TGTGCCAGCAGTCGACAGGTTTCTGGGGCCAACGTCCTGACTTTC
NA	TRBV28	TRBD2	TRBJ2-5	CASSLGLAGGPSIQETQYF	TGTGCCAGCAGTTTGGGACTAGCGGGGGGACCCTCTATCCAAGAGACCCAGTACTTC
NA	TRBV21-1	NA	TRBJ2-6	CASVARGPRASGANVLTF	TGTGCCAGCGTAGCCAGGGGACCACGAGCCTCTGGGGCCAACGTCCTGACTTTC
NA	TRBV12-3/TRBV12-4	TRBD1	TRBJ1-2	CASSRDSLYGYTF	TGTGCCAGCAGTCGGGACAGCCTCTATGGCTACACCTTC
once	TRBV24-1	TRBD2	TRBJ2-3	CATSASRAGGPTDTQYF	TGTGCCACCAGTGCGTCCCGGGCGGGGGGCCCCACAGATACGCAGTATTTT
NA	TRBV7-2	NA	TRBJ2-1	CASRDTGTRRQFF	TGTGCCAGCAGGGATACCGGGACTCGGAGGCAGTTCTTC
NA	TRBV5-1	NA	TRBJ2-1	CASTGPNSPSYNEQFF	TGCGCCAGTACGGGGCCCAACAGCCCATCCTACAATGAGCAGTTCTTC
NA	TRBV19	TRBD1	TRBJ2-1	CASSIFWDSGEQFF	TGTGCCAGTAGTATCTTTTGGGACAGTGGTGAGCAGTTCTTC
NA	TRBV28	NA	TRBJ2-1	CATGPPGSSYNEQFF	TGTGCCACGGGTCCCCCGGGGAGCTCCTACAATGAGCAGTTCTTC
NA	TRBV24-1	NA	TRBJ2-7	CAHGGRYEQYF	TGTGCCCACGGGGGCAGATACGAGCAGTACTTC
NA	TRBV5-6	TRBD1	TRBJ2-2	CASSSGQGYSGELFF	TGTGCCAGCAGTTCGGGACAGGGGTATTCAGGGGAGCTGTTTTTT
few	TRBV10-3	NA	TRBJ2-1	CAISEAGTPYNEQFF	TGTGCCATCAGTGAAGCAGGGACACCTTACAATGAGCAGTTCTTC
NA	TRBV6-1	TRBD2	TRBJ2-1	CASSTLAGGPNEQFF	TGTGCCAGCAGTACGCTAGCGGGGGGGCCCAATGAGCAGTTCTTC
few	TRBV5-1	TRBD1	TRBJ2-7	CASSQGQGGSYEQYF	TGCGCCAGCAGCCAGGGACAGGGTGGGTCCTACGAGCAGTACTTC
NA	TRBV20-1	TRBD1	TRBJ2-2	CSARGQGRNTGELFF	TGCAGTGCTAGAGGACAGGGGCGGAACACCGGGGAGCTGTTTTTT
few	TRBV20-1	TRBD1	TRBJ2-2	CSADPGGEGTGELFF	TGCAGTGCTGATCCAGGGGGCGAGGGCACCGGGGAGCTGTTTTTT
NA	TRBV5-1	NA	TRBJ1-2	CASSLDAGTSQGPYGYTF	TGCGCCAGCAGCTTGGATGCGGGGACCAGTCAGGGACCCTATGGCTACACCTTC
NA	TRBV6-5	NA	TRBJ2-3	CASSYSGRGPGDTQYF	TGTGCCAGCAGTTACTCCGGCAGGGGACCGGGAGATACGCAGTATTTT
few	TRBV3-1	NA	TRBJ2-5	CASSQDGDPQETQYF	TGTGCCAGCAGCCAAGATGGGGACCCTCAAGAGACCCAGTACTTC
NA	TRBV5-6	NA	TRBJ2-4	CASSSWGTKNIQYF	TGTGCCAGCAGCTCGTGGGGAACCAAAAACATTCAGTACTTC
NA	TRBV6-1	TRBD1	TRBJ2-3	CASSRRQGDRDTQYF	TGTGCCAGCAGCAGACGACAGGGGGATAGAGATACGCAGTATTTT
NA	TRBV11-2	NA	TRBJ2-5	CASSPPVASWQETQYF	TGTGCCAGCAGCCCCCCCGTTGCAAGCTGGCAAGAGACCCAGTACTTC
NA	TRBV6-5	TRBD1	TRBJ2-7	CASSSGTGPLQPYEQYF	TGTGCCAGCAGTTCCGGGACAGGACCTTTACAACCCTACGAGCAGTACTTC
NA	TRBV6-1	TRBD2	TRBJ2-1	CASSQPRAGGYNEQFF	TGTGCCAGCAGTCAGCCCCGAGCGGGGGGATACAATGAGCAGTTCTTC
NA	TRBV29-1	NA	TRBJ2-5	CSAEPQDRRGAQYF	TGCAGCGCCGAACCGCAGGACCGGCGTGGAGCCCAGTACTTC
few	TRBV12-3/TRBV12-4	NA	TRBJ2-2	CASSLLLGATGELFF	TGTGCCAGCAGTTTACTCTTGGGGGCAACCGGGGAGCTGTTTTTT
NA	TRBV20-1	TRBD2	TRBJ2-1	CSATSGGSSGSYNEQFF	TGCAGTGCCACTAGCGGGGGCTCGTCGGGGTCCTACAATGAGCAGTTCTTC
NA	TRBV6-5	NA	TRBJ2-1	CASSYSPGEPNNEQFF	TGTGCCAGCAGTTACTCGCCAGGGGAGCCCAACAATGAGCAGTTCTTC
many	TRBV12-3/TRBV12-4	NA	TRBJ2-5	CASSPLTGGQETQYF	TGTGCCAGCAGCCCCCTGACGGGTGGCCAAGAGACCCAGTACTTC
NA	TRBV5-5	TRBD1	TRBJ1-5	CASSGGQVLDSSNQPQHF	TGTGCCAGCAGCGGCGGACAGGTCCTCGACTCTAGCAATCAGCCCCAGCATTTT
few	TRBV3-1	NA	TRBJ1-2	CASSPSEWFNYGYTF	TGTGCCAGCAGTCCAAGTGAATGGTTCAACTATGGCTACACCTTC
NA	TRBV10-3	TRBD2	TRBJ2-3	CAISGVGTSSTDTQYF	TGTGCCATCAGTGGGGTGGGGACTAGCAGCACAGATACGCAGTATTTT
NA	TRBV2	NA	TRBJ1-6	CASSEAGLGYNSPLHF	TGTGCCAGCAGTGAAGCCGGGCTAGGGTACAATTCACCCCTCCACTTT
NA	TRBV27	TRBD1	TRBJ2-1	CAIRNSRDSNYNEQFF	TGTGCCATTCGCAACTCCCGGGACAGCAACTACAATGAGCAGTTCTTC
NA	TRBV4-1	TRBD2	TRBJ2-1	CASSQDGGGYNEQFF	TGCGCCAGCAGCCAAGATGGGGGGGGGTACAATGAGCAGTTCTTC
NA	TRBV5-6	NA	TRBJ2-7	CASSLESRGTAHSYEQYF	TGTGCCAGCAGCTTGGAGTCGCGGGGGACAGCGCATTCCTACGAGCAGTACTTC
few	TRBV28	NA	TRBJ2-3	CASSPSGLALDTDTQYF	TGTGCCAGCAGTCCCTCCGGGCTAGCGCTTGACACAGATACGCAGTATTTT
few	TRBV25-1	NA	TRBJ2-2	CASSDWVGQGTGELFF	TGTGCCAGCAGTGATTGGGTGGGACAAGGAACCGGGGAGCTGTTTTTT
NA	TRBV27	NA	TRBJ2-2	CASSLHPVNTGELFF	TGTGCCAGCAGTTTACACCCAGTGAACACCGGGGAGCTGTTTTTT
NA	TRBV6-5	NA	TRBJ2-7	CASRAGRYEQYF	TGTGCCAGCAGGGCGGGCCGATACGAGCAGTACTTC
NA	TRBV30	NA	TRBJ2-1	CAWSLLALEKFF	TGTGCCTGGAGCCTTCTGGCTTTAGAGAAGTTCTTC
few	TRBV6-5	NA	TRBJ2-1	CASSSGRVNEQFF	TGTGCCAGCAGTTCGGGACGGGTCAATGAGCAGTTCTTC
few	TRBV24-1	TRBD1	TRBJ2-3	CATSDPGTADTQYF	TGTGCCACCAGTGACCCCGGGACAGCAGATACGCAGTATTTT
NA	TRBV7-9	NA	TRBJ2-7	CASSLGHLTYEQYF	TGTGCCAGCAGCTTAGGCCACCTTACCTACGAGCAGTACTTC
few	TRBV28	NA	TRBJ1-1	CASSPSVPWDTEAFF	TGTGCCAGCAGTCCCTCGGTCCCTTGGGACACTGAAGCTTTCTTT
NA	TRBV9	NA	TRBJ2-3	CASSARADPTDSTDTQYF	TGTGCCAGCAGCGCCCGGGCGGACCCGACAGATAGCACAGATACGCAGTATTTT
few	TRBV6-2/TRBV6-3	TRBD1	TRBJ2-5	CASSIGQGAGETQYF	TGTGCCAGCAGTATCGGACAGGGGGCAGGAGAGACCCAGTACTTC